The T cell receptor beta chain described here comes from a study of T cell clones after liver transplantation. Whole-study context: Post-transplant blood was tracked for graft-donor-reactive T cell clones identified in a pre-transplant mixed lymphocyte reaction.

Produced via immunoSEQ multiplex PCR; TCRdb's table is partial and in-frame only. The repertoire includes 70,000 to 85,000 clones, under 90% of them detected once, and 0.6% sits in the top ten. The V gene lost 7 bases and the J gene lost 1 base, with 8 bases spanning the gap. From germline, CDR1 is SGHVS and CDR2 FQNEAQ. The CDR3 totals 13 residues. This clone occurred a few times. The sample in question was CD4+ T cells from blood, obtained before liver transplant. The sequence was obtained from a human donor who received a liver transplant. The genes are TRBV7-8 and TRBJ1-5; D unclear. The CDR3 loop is CASTINSNQPQHF. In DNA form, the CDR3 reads TGTGCCAGCACCATAAACAGCAATCAGCCCCAGCATTTT. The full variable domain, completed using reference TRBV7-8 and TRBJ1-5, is GAGVSQSPRYKVAKRGQDVALRCDPISGHVSLFWYQQALGQGPEFLTYFQNEAQLDKSGLPSDRFFAERPEGSVSTLKIQRTQQEDSAVYLCASTINSNQPQHFGDGTRLSIL.